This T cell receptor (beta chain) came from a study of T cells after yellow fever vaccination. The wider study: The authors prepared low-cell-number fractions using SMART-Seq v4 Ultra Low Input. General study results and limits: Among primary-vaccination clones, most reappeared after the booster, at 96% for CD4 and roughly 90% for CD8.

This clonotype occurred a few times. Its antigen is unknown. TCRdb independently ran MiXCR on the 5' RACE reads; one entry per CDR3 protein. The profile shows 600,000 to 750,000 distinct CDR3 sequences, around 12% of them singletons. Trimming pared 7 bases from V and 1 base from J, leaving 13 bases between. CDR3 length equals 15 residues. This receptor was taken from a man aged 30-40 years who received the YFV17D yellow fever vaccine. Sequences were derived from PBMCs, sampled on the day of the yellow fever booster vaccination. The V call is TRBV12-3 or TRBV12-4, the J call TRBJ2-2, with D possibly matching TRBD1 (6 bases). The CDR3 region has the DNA TGTGCCAGCACTGCGGACAGAGTGAACACCGGGGAGCTGTTTTTT. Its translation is CASTADRVNTGELFF.